This TCR beta chain stems from a study of metastatic and nonmetastatic thyroid tumors. Turning to the study itself: Peripheral blood and tumor or nodule samples from malignant and benign thyroid patients were compared. Study-level results: Within blood and tumor, benign nodules reportedly had significantly lower TCR beta diversity than malignant thyroid tumors did.

This clone has more than one count but fewer than ten. Its antigen is unidentified. Given a much more abundant clone one base away, this may be a read error. Patients were all untreated before their thyroid surgery. As originally analysed: For papillary thyroid cancer, a distant-metastasis classifier was constructed from CDR3 differences observed across clinicopathological groups. TCRdb re-called clones from the PCR reads using MiXCR. It is TCRdb's table, rather than the study itself, that gives the V and J calls and clone size. Among around 30,000 clones, roughly 4% were seen once, and the ten largest hold approximately 22%. The CDR3 sequence is 17 residues long. Per the germline V gene, CDR1 is LGHNA and CDR2 is YNFKEQ. The V and J ends lost 0 bases and 2 bases, in that order; junction bases with no gene match: 9.

Sequencing was carried out using blood. The sequence came from a female donor with papillary thyroid cancer or a benign thyroid nodule (not recorded which). Some clones in this sample may be carry-over from other donors' samples. The gene calls are TRBV4-2 and TRBJ2-5, with TRBD1 matching 7 bases. The CDR3: CASSQDPGQTGQETQYF. The CDR3 region has the DNA TGTGCCAGCAGCCAAGATCCGGGACAGACAGGGCAAGAGACCCAGTACTTC.